The 13 T cell receptor beta chains below come from one sample, sequenced in a study of PD-L1 blockade in urothelial cancer. The data were produced by immunoSEQ multiplex PCR, yet TCRdb's version contains in-frame clones alone and is incomplete. This repertoire shows more than 40,000 clones, about 86% found once; its top ten account for 15% to 20%. The sequences come from PBMCs, collected around atezolizumab (anti-PD-L1) treatment. Receptors were obtained from a man aged 55 to 70 with urothelial cancer.

This clone was recorded only once. The rearrangement links TRBV27 to TRBJ1-5; 9 bases align to TRBD1. Unmatched junction bases numbered 2, after V lost 6 bases and J lost 2 bases. The CDR3 consists of 14 residues. Germline assignment: CDR1 MNHEY and CDR2 SMNVEV (reference sequence). The CDR3 DNA sequence: TGTGCCAGCAGGGGACAGGGTGGCAATCAGCCCCAGCATTTT. Its protein is CASRGQGGNQPQHF.

The J gene is TRBJ1-6, the V gene TRBV19; D gene unclear. CDR3 size: 15 residues. Looked up from germline, CDR1 is LNHDA and CDR2 is SQIVND (reference sequence). Trimming shortened V by 8 bases and J by 0 bases, and 11 bases separated the two germline ends. In nucleotides, the CDR3 is TGTGCCAGTCGGCCCGGAGACTCCTATAATTCACCCCTCCACTTT. Translating it yields CASRPGDSYNSPLHF.

In this sample, this clone turned up a few times. The V call is TRBV6-6, the J call TRBJ1-3, with a weak D call TRBD1 (5 bases). The germline CDR1 and CDR2 sequences are MNHNY and SVGAGI (reference sequence). This CDR3 is 12 amino acids long. The V end was cut by 4 bases, the J end by 8 bases, with 9 bases between. The CDR3 spells CASSFPGDTIYF. CDR3 nucleotide sequence: TGTGCCAGCAGTTTCCCGGGGGACACCATATATTTT.

V usage is TRBV19 and J usage is TRBJ1-6, with 10 positions matching TRBD1. Germline loops: CDR1 LNHDA, CDR2 SQIVND (reference sequence). Trimming took 7 bases from V and 12 from J; bases not matched to a gene: 18. This CDR3 spans 17 amino acids. The CDR3, as DNA: TGTGCCAGTATCTATATTCTGGGCTGGGACAGGGGAAAACCCCTCCACTTT. Its protein is CASIYILGWDRGKPLHF.

This clone was recorded only once. V is TRBV28 and J is TRBJ2-1, with D perhaps TRBD2 (6 bases). V lost 6 bases to trimming and J lost 10 bases, with 25 bases between them. The germline CDR1 and CDR2 sequences are MDHEN and SYDVKM. The CDR3 has 16 residues. Written as DNA, the CDR3 is TGTGCCAGCAGAGAGAGGGGAGGTCTGTCTTGGGGGGAGCAGTTCTTC. Its translation: CASRERGGLSWGEQFF. Variable domain in full (rest from reference TRBV28 and TRBJ2-1): DVKVTQSSRYLVKRTGEKVFLECVQDMDHENMFWYRQDPGLGLRLIYFSYDVKMKEKGDIPEGYSVSREKKERFSLILESASTNQTSMYLCASRERGGLSWGEQFFGPGTRLTVL.

The gene calls are TRBV4-2 and TRBJ1-6; 7 bases are shared with TRBD1. The junction had 9 bases not matched to a gene; V was cut back by 4 bases and J by 9 bases. Germline V gene data show CDR1 as LGHNA and CDR2 as YNFKEQ. The CDR3 totals 15 residues. The CDR3 nucleotides read TGTGCCAGCAGCCTAGGGACAGAGAGTTTTTCACCCCTCCACTTT. Translating it yields CASSLGTESFSPLHF.

The V call is TRBV5-4, the J call TRBJ1-1, with 11 positions matching TRBD1. Germline loops: CDR1 SGHNT, CDR2 YYREEE (reference sequence). Trimming removed 2 bases from V and 6 bases from J; junction bases left unmatched: 3. This CDR3 has 14 amino acids. In DNA, the CDR3 is TGTGCCAGCAGCTTCCCGGGACAGGGGGCTGAAGCTTTCTTT. Translated, it gives CASSFPGQGAEAFF. Using reference TRBV5-4 and TRBJ1-1 for the parts outside the CDR3, the full variable domain is ETGVTQSPTHLIKTRGQQVTLRCSSQSGHNTVSWYQQALGQGPQFIFQYYREEENGRGNFPPRFSGLQFPNYSSELNVNALELDDSALYLCASSFPGQGAEAFFGQGTRLTVV.

The V call is TRBV10-3, the J call TRBJ2-5; 10 positions agree with TRBD2. The CDR3 extends over 14 amino acids. Germline loops: CDR1 ENHRY, CDR2 SYGVKD. J gave up 0 bases and V 10 bases, and 5 bases lay outside the gene matches. The CDR3 reads CATIAGGNQETQYF. CDR3 bases: TGTGCCACTATAGCGGGAGGAAACCAAGAGACCCAGTACTTC.

In nucleotides, the CDR3 is TGTGCCAGCAGCCATAAAGGACAGGGGGCTCGTAACTATGGCTACACCTTC. Its protein is CASSHKGQGARNYGYTF. The J gene is TRBJ1-2, the V gene TRBV14; TRBD1 agrees at 11 bases. CDR3 length: 17 amino acids. Losses at the gene ends were 3 bases for V and 1 base for J; bases not matched to a gene: 7. Germline assignment: CDR1 SGHDN and CDR2 FVKESK. Supplemented by reference TRBV14 and TRBJ1-2, the full variable domain reads EAGVTQFPSHSVIEKGQTVTLRCDPISGHDNLYWYRRVMGKEIKFLLHFVKESKQDESGMPNNRFLAERTGGTYSTLKVQPAELEDSGVYFCASSHKGQGARNYGYTFGSGTRLTVV.

The rearrangement links TRBV11-2 to TRBJ2-1; 9 positions match TRBD2. Germline-derived CDR1 and CDR2 are SGHAT and FQNNGV. J gave up 8 bases and V 5 bases, and 10 bases lay outside the gene matches. The CDR3 is 15 amino acids. CDR3 loop: CASSPRRGGWDEQFF. CDR3 nucleotide sequence: TGTGCCAGCAGCCCCCGGCGGGGGGGTTGGGATGAGCAGTTCTTC.

Only one count was recorded for this clone. J is TRBJ2-1 and V is TRBV5-1; D is possibly TRBD2 (6 bases). The CDR3 sequence is 15 residues long. The V gene lost 2 bases and the J gene lost 2 bases, with 11 bases spanning the gap. The germline CDR1 and CDR2 sequences are SGHRS and YFSETQ. The CDR3 DNA is TGCGCCAGCAGCTTAGGGACTGCTACCTACAATGAGCAGTTCTTC. It translates to CASSLGTATYNEQFF.

This clone was observed once. The chain uses TRBV6-1 and TRBJ1-3; 8 nucleotides agree with TRBD1. Unmatched junction bases numbered 5, after V lost 9 bases and J lost 4 bases. Germline assignment: CDR1 MNHNS and CDR2 SASEGT. The CDR3 runs 13 residues. DNA for the CDR3: TGTGCCAGTTCCGGGACAGGAGGAAACACCATATATTTT. Protein product: CASSGTGGNTIYF.

The chain uses TRBV19 and TRBJ2-6, with TRBD1 matching over 9 bases. Germline V gene data show CDR1 as LNHDA and CDR2 as SQIVND (reference sequence). The CDR3 has 17 amino acids. V gave up 3 bases and J gave up 2 bases; unmatched junction bases: 5. This CDR3 is CASSIGQGTAGANVLTF. For the CDR3, the DNA is TGTGCCAGTAGTATCGGACAGGGGACTGCTGGGGCCAACGTCCTGACTTTC.